One sample yielded the 29 T cell receptor beta chains listed below, sequenced in a study of monozygotic twins with inflammatory bowel disease. TCRdb derives one entry per CDR3 protein from the 5' RACE reads, leaving out DNA. The sample data list approximately 340,000 distinct CDR3 sequences. The sequenced material came from blood. These receptors were obtained from a human donor with ulcerative colitis or Crohn's disease, or a healthy co-twin of an affected twin (not recorded which).

The chain links TRBV11-1 to TRBJ1-6; TCRdb names TRBD1, which stays unverified in the absence of DNA. The CDR3 consists of 18 residues. CDR1 is SGHAT, CDR2 FQDESV, per germline (reference sequence). The CDR3 region is CASSFGQGGNGLNSPLHF.

This chain joins TRBV7-9 and TRBJ2-3; as DNA is missing, the TRBD2 call by TCRdb cannot be tested. The CDR3 is made up of 15 amino acids. The germline gives CDR1 SEHNR, CDR2 FQNEAQ (reference sequence). The CDR3 spells CASSRGEARTDTQYF.

The chain joins TRBV7-8 to TRBJ2-7; without DNA, the TCRdb call of TRBD1 cannot be checked. Germline V lookup: CDR1 SGHVS, CDR2 FQNEAQ. This CDR3 region has 15 residues. CDR3 in amino acids: CASSLDRLTPYEQYF. The complete variable domain, with remaining parts taken from reference TRBV7-8 and TRBJ2-7, reads GAGVSQSPRYKVAKRGQDVALRCDPISGHVSLFWYQQALGQGPEFLTYFQNEAQLDKSGLPSDRFFAERPEGSVSTLKIQRTQQEDSAVYLCASSLDRLTPYEQYFGPGTRLTVT.

This CDR3 is CASGFVLVAGELFF. The chain combines TRBV12-5 with TRBJ2-2. This CDR3 comprises 14 residues. The germline V gene encodes CDR1 LGHNT and CDR2 FRNRAP.

The chain employs TRBV12-3 or TRBV12-4 and TRBJ2-7. This CDR3 is built from 13 residues. The CDR3 is CASSLGQSSEQYF.

This chain uses TRBV15 with TRBJ2-3; no DNA is available, so the TRBD1 call from TCRdb remains unchecked. This CDR3 spans 15 amino acids. The germline gives CDR1 LNHNV, CDR2 YYDKDF (reference sequence). The CDR3 sequence: CATSREDRVTDTQYF.

This chain connects TRBV7-9 to TRBJ2-7; the D call from TCRdb, TRBD2, cannot be confirmed without DNA. The CDR3 totals 17 residues. From germline, CDR1 is SEHNR and CDR2 FQNEAQ (reference sequence). The CDR3 here is CASSLGGGRGVSYEQYF.

The chain carries TRBV10-3 and TRBJ2-7; as DNA is missing, the TRBD2 call by TCRdb cannot be tested. CDR1 and CDR2 from the germline V gene are ENHRY and SYGVKD. The CDR3 is 16 amino acids. The CDR3 loop is CAISETAGGHSYEQYF.

V gene TRBV28 combines with J gene TRBJ2-5; TCRdb's assignment of TRBD2 cannot be checked, as there is no DNA. Germline assignment: CDR1 MDHEN and CDR2 SYDVKM. The CDR3 covers 12 residues. The chain's CDR3 is CASTRTSGGPSF.

This rearrangement joins TRBV4-1 to TRBJ1-1; no DNA is available, so the TRBD1 call from TCRdb remains unchecked. The germline V gene has CDR1 MGHRA and CDR2 YSYEKL. This CDR3 has 16 residues. The CDR3 sequence: CASSQSLQGFGTEAFF.

This chain links TRBV28 with TRBJ1-5; TCRdb's D call, TRBD1, is unchecked because there is no DNA. Germline loops: CDR1 MDHEN, CDR2 SYDVKM. This CDR3 comprises 17 residues. Here the CDR3 reads CASSFLQGQVINQPQHF.

V is TRBV9 and J is TRBJ1-1. This CDR3 has 13 amino acids. From germline, CDR1 is SGDLS and CDR2 YYNGEE. The CDR3 sequence: CASSVAGITEAFF.

The chain has TRBV9 and TRBJ2-1; with no DNA, the TCRdb D assignment of TRBD1 cannot be verified. Germline V gene data show CDR1 as SGDLS and CDR2 as YYNGEE. The CDR3 has 14 amino acids. The CDR3 spells CASSVSDSPNEQFF.

The chain recombines TRBV27 with TRBJ1-2; TCRdb designates TRBD1, a call that cannot be tested without DNA. The germline CDR1 and CDR2 sequences are MNHEY and SMNVEV (reference sequence). The CDR3 covers 14 residues. The CDR3 reads CASSFRDSTYGYTF.

This chain joins TRBV20-1 and TRBJ2-1; TCRdb reports TRBD1, a call that lacks DNA to check it against. The CDR3 spans 14 residues. CDR1 is DFQATT and CDR2 is SNEGSKA in the germline V gene (reference sequence). CDR3 sequence reads: CSARELRLLNEQFF.

The chain uses TRBV6-6 and TRBJ1-2; TCRdb proposes TRBD1, but this gene call is untestable without DNA. CDR1 is MNHNY and CDR2 is SVGAGI in the germline V gene (reference sequence). The CDR3 runs to 14 residues. The CDR3 sequence: CASSQTGGLYGYTF.

The chain carries TRBV5-1 and TRBJ2-7; TCRdb reports TRBD1, a call that lacks DNA to check it against. The germline CDR1 and CDR2 sequences are SGHRS and YFSETQ. CDR3 length equals 14 residues. CDR3 amino acids: CASSLGDGIYEQYF. Looking up the rest from reference TRBV5-1 and TRBJ2-7 gives the full variable domain: KAGVTQTPRYLIKTRGQQVTLSCSPISGHRSVSWYQQTPGQGLQFLFEYFSETQRNKGNFPGRFSGRQFSNSRSEMNVSTLELGDSALYLCASSLGDGIYEQYFGPGTRLTVT.

J is TRBJ1-2 and V is TRBV3-1; the D call of TRBD1 rests on TCRdb alone, since no DNA is present to check it. Germline CDR1 reads LGHDT; CDR2 reads YNNKEL (reference sequence). This CDR3 comprises 13 residues. CDR3: CASSHGGNYGYTF.

The CDR3 loop is CASSRGLNEKLFF. The rearrangement uses TRBV11-2 and TRBJ1-4. The CDR3 is 13 amino acids. Germline V lookup: CDR1 SGHAT, CDR2 FQNNGV.

The chain recombines TRBV20-1 with TRBJ2-7; TCRdb's D call, TRBD2, is unchecked because there is no DNA. Germline V gene lookup returns CDR1 DFQATT and CDR2 SNEGSKA (reference sequence). There are 14 residues in the CDR3. Here the CDR3 reads CTPTQTSGSYEQYF.

This sequence joins TRBV7-3 and TRBJ2-1; absent DNA, TCRdb's TRBD2 call cannot be checked. Germline V CDR1 and CDR2: SGHTA, FQGTGA. This CDR3 is built from 16 residues. CDR3 in amino acids: CASSLRSPSPGNEQFF.

V and J are TRBV19 and TRBJ1-1; no DNA is available, so the TRBD1 call from TCRdb remains unchecked. Germline loops: CDR1 LNHDA, CDR2 SQIVND (reference sequence). The CDR3 is 14 amino acids. The CDR3 spells CASRRRQGSTEAFF. The whole variable domain, remainder taken from reference TRBV19 and TRBJ1-1, is DGGITQSPKYLFRKEGQNVTLSCEQNLNHDAMYWYRQDPGQGLRLIYYSQIVNDFQKGDIAEGYSVSREKKESFPLTVTSAQKNPTAFYLCASRRRQGSTEAFFGQGTRLTVV.

The chain joins TRBV7-2 to TRBJ2-3; the D gene TCRdb calls, TRBD1, cannot be checked with no DNA. Germline CDR1 SGHTA, CDR2 FQGNSA. The CDR3 covers 16 residues. The CDR3 loop is CASSFTGGSSTDTQYF.

This chain links TRBV5-4 with TRBJ1-2; without DNA, the TCRdb call of TRBD1 cannot be checked. This CDR3 has 14 amino acids. Germline V CDR1 and CDR2: SGHNT, YYREEE (reference sequence). The CDR3 loop reads CASSLGAGQDGYTF. The full variable domain, with the rest looked up from reference TRBV5-4 and TRBJ1-2, is ETGVTQSPTHLIKTRGQQVTLRCSSQSGHNTVSWYQQALGQGPQFIFQYYREEENGRGNFPPRFSGLQFPNYSSELNVNALELDDSALYLCASSLGAGQDGYTFGSGTRLTVV.

This rearrangement joins TRBV7-2 to TRBJ2-7. The length of the CDR3 is 14 residues. The V gene's germline CDR1 is SGHTA and CDR2 FQGNSA. CDR3: CASSSRSGSYEQYF.

The CDR3 spells CASSDSGYYNEQFF. V is TRBV25-1 and J is TRBJ2-1; checking the TCRdb D call of TRBD2 is not possible without DNA. Germline V gene sequence: CDR1 MGHDK, CDR2 SYGVNS. CDR3 length equals 14 residues.

This sequence joins TRBV20-1 and TRBJ2-7; absent DNA, TCRdb's TRBD2 call cannot be checked. The CDR3 has 15 residues. Germline CDR1 and CDR2: DFQATT and SNEGSKA (reference sequence). The CDR3 protein is CSASTSGGPLREQYF.

The CDR3 sequence is CSGTTSGNTGELFF. The chain employs TRBV20-1 and TRBJ2-2; TCRdb outputs TRBD2, but without DNA this stays unchecked. The length of the CDR3 is 14 residues. Germline CDR1 reads DFQATT; CDR2 reads SNEGSKA (reference sequence).

The chain is built from TRBV5-1 and TRBJ2-3; TCRdb selects TRBD2, and the lack of DNA leaves this call unchecked. Germline lookup yields CDR1 SGHRS and CDR2 YFSETQ. The CDR3 sequence is 15 residues long. The chain's CDR3 is CASSLGSGDTDTQYF.